This T cell receptor (beta chain) was captured by sequencing in a study of T cell repertoires and leukemia-associated antigens (dated by TCRdb to about 2019). In terms of the full investigation: Roughly 16.1 million effective reads were obtained overall, with each sample giving about 5.1 to 6.6 million read pairs and roughly 3 to 5.0 million effective reads. Using in vitro peptide stimulation of healthy T cells, the study set out to figure out what antigen is recognized by a TCR Vbeta21 clone that had previously been found in CML patients.

CD3+ T cells were first rested overnight at 2.5 million to 3 million cells/mL in RPMI 1640 without fetal bovine serum. Following the manufacturer's instructions, MACS immunomagnetic beads were used to pull CD3+ T cells out of the PBMCs. Here is what the overall study found, with its caveats: The antigen specificity and function of the expanded clones were not directly tested and needed further investigation. Numbers of Vbeta genes (around 66), Jbeta genes (more than 12), VDJ rearrangements and unique CDR3s did not differ significantly among the four groups.

With regard to this clonotype: The antigen it binds to is not known. Per-base qualities were not stored, and no clone one base away is much larger.

The germline V gene supplies CDR1 KGHDR and CDR2 SFDVKD. Including cysteine and phenylalanine, the CDR3 has 16 amino acids. Only the CDR3 DNA is retained, 48 bases long and in frame from the first base. At the junction V is shortened by 1 base and J by 3 bases, with 14 bases in between. TRIzol reagent was used to extract total RNA from the cultured T cells. 5' rapid amplification of cDNA ends (5'RACE) was used to amplify TCRbeta libraries from RNA. Before sequencing, Qubit, an Agilent instrument, and quantitative PCR were used to check library concentration and integrity. Sequencing of qualified libraries was performed on Illumina HiSeq or MiSeq by a commercial service provider. The published analysis was carried out like this. TCR sequences in each sample were identified using MiXCR version 1.8.2. For a clone to count as qualified, its CDR3 had to be longer than four amino acids, its nucleotide length had to be in-frame, and the clone could not contain a stop codon. A read containing the complete CDR3 structure was counted as an effective read. RT-PCR with 24 Vbeta primers, GeneScan spectratyping, and Sanger sequencing were used to validate expanded clones. Using fastp trimming at Q25 and MiXCR clonotype assembly, TCRdb reanalyzed the public sequencing data and kept in-frame beta chains. Entries that share a CDR3 protein sequence are merged under the most common genes and DNA. These V and J calls rely on TCRdb rather than the paper's analysis. Recorded for this sample are 10,000 to 13,000 distinct CDR3 sequences; about 42% of them occurred a single time. 27% of the sample rests with the top ten.

This receptor was taken from a female donor in good health. Recombination joined TRBV24-1 with TRBJ2-5, and perhaps TRBD1 as D gene, on 6 matching bases. The sample was CD3+ T cells sorted from blood and cultured. The DNA reads TGTGCCACCAGTGATTTTTTCAGGGGAAGGGAAGAGACCCAGTACTTC. This encodes CATSDFFRGREETQYF.